What follows are 17 T cell receptor beta chains derived from one specimen sequenced in a study of blood T cell repertoires in COVID-19. Libraries were prepared by immunoSEQ multiplex PCR; TCRdb keeps only in-frame clonotypes and omits some of them. This table has 95,000 to 150,000 clones, around 83% appearing once. The sample taken for sequencing was PBMCs or T cells enriched from blood (not recorded which). Every receptor here comes from a woman aged 25 to 39 who had recovered from COVID-19.

The chain has TRBV18 and TRBJ2-2; 11 bases line up with TRBD2. Germline CDR1 and CDR2: KGHSH and LQKENI. The junction had 1 base not matched to a gene; V was cut back by 5 bases and J by 2 bases. The CDR3 extends over 15 amino acids. CDR3 sequence (DNA): TGTGCCAGCTCAACTAGCGGGAGAAACACCGGGGAGCTGTTTTTT. Translated, it gives CASSTSGRNTGELFF.

V is TRBV6-5 and J is TRBJ2-5; weak D call: TRBD2 (6 bases). The CDR3 spans 13 residues. V was pared by 7 bases and J by 7 bases, with 16 bases between. Germline V gene data show CDR1 as MNHEY and CDR2 as SVGAGI. The CDR3 region has the DNA TGTGCCAGCATCGGGGACTCGGCCGGGACCCAGTACTTC. It yields the protein CASIGDSAGTQYF.

This rearrangement joins TRBV7-9 to TRBJ1-4; no clear D gene. The germline V gene has CDR1 SEHNR and CDR2 FQNEAQ (reference sequence). Trimming took 2 bases from V and 0 from J, leaving 7 bases between them. The CDR3 loop spans 15 amino acids. In nucleotides, the CDR3 is TGTGCCAGCAGCTTAACTCTAGCAACTAATGAAAAACTGTTTTTT. Its protein is CASSLTLATNEKLFF.

Written as DNA, the CDR3 is TGTGCCAGCGGGACAGGTAGTTACGAGCAGTACTTC. This encodes CASGTGSYEQYF. This rearrangement joins TRBV6-5 to TRBJ2-7; 8 nucleotides align to TRBD1. CDR1 and CDR2 (germline): MNHEY, SVGAGI. With V trimmed by 8 bases and J by 4 bases, 4 bases remained unmatched. The CDR3 runs to 12 residues.

In this sample, this clone turned up a few times. The chain carries TRBV10-3 and TRBJ1-2; TRBD1 aligns across 8 bases. The CDR3 has 14 amino acids. The germline CDR1 and CDR2 sequences are ENHRY and SYGVKD. Trimming at V came to 4 bases and at J to 4 bases, leaving 5 bases not matched to a gene. DNA of the CDR3: TGTGCCATCAGTGGGACAGGGAGAGGCTATGGCTACACCTTC. Translating gives CAISGTGRGYGYTF.

The chain employs TRBV9 and TRBJ2-5; the D gene is possibly TRBD1 (6 bases). Trimming shortened V by 4 bases and J by 5 bases, and 18 bases separated the two germline ends. CDR1 and CDR2 from the germline V gene are SGDLS and YYNGEE. The CDR3 is 15 amino acids. This CDR3 reads CASSPPPRGYETQYF. CDR3 bases: TGTGCCAGCAGCCCCCCCCCAAGGGGGTATGAGACCCAGTACTTC.

This chain connects TRBV25-1 to TRBJ1-3; D remains ambiguous. CDR1 and CDR2 from the germline V gene are MGHDK and SYGVNS. CDR3 length equals 13 residues. The V gene lost 2 bases and the J gene lost 2 bases, with 4 bases spanning the gap. The CDR3 DNA sequence: TGTGCCAGCAGTGAACAGGCTGGAAACACCATATATTTT. Translating gives CASSEQAGNTIYF.

The rearrangement links TRBV5-4 to TRBJ2-7; 8 nucleotides align to TRBD1. Germline V gene sequence: CDR1 SGHNT, CDR2 YYREEE (reference sequence). V lost 4 bases to trimming and J lost 2 bases; unmatched junction nucleotides: 8. CDR3 length: 15 amino acids. CDR3 DNA: TGTGCCAGCAGCGTGGACAGGGTGGGGCCCTACGAGCAGTACTTC. Amino acid sequence: CASSVDRVGPYEQYF.

The rearrangement uses TRBV6-4 and TRBJ2-1; 10 bases fit TRBD2. CDR1 and CDR2 from the germline V gene are MRHNA and SNTAGT. The V segment lost 3 bases and the J segment 2 bases; nucleotides outside the gene matches: 10. CDR3 length: 18 residues. This chain's CDR3 is CASSERGLAGAAYNEQFF. The DNA for the CDR3 is TGTGCCAGCAGTGAGAGGGGGCTAGCGGGAGCGGCCTACAATGAGCAGTTCTTC.

This chain joins TRBV29-1 and TRBJ2-3, with D perhaps matching TRBD1 (5 bases). This CDR3 is built from 14 residues. V lost 6 bases and J lost 0, with 13 bases in between. The V gene's germline CDR1 is SQVTM and CDR2 ANQGSEA. DNA for the CDR3: TGCAGCGTACCCTCCAAGGGGAGCACAGATACGCAGTATTTT. As protein: CSVPSKGSTDTQYF.

The J gene is TRBJ1-1, the V gene TRBV6-5; TRBD1 agrees at 9 bases. The CDR3 consists of 15 residues. The germline V gene has CDR1 MNHEY and CDR2 SVGAGI. V gave up 4 bases and J gave up 5 bases; unmatched junction bases: 8. The CDR3 loop is CASSLGQGPTTEAFF. CDR3 DNA sequence: TGTGCCAGCAGTTTGGGACAGGGCCCTACGACTGAAGCTTTCTTT.

This clone appeared a few times. V usage is TRBV5-4 and J usage is TRBJ2-2, with a possible D match to TRBD2 (6 bases). From germline, CDR1 is SGHNT and CDR2 YYREEE (reference sequence). The CDR3 sequence is 14 residues long. V was shortened by 0 bases and J by 6 bases, with 9 bases between the two germline ends. In DNA, the CDR3 is TGTGCCAGCAGCTTGGCGGGAGTCCCCGGGGAGCTGTTTTTT. It yields the protein CASSLAGVPGELFF.

The rearrangement links TRBV7-8 to TRBJ2-3; weak D call: TRBD2 (5 bases). This CDR3 is built from 14 residues. Germline V gene sequence: CDR1 SGHVS, CDR2 FQNEAQ. V was shortened by 6 bases and J by 4 bases, with 14 bases between the two germline ends. CDR3 bases: TGTGCCAGCAGACCCCGGTGGAGGTCAGATACGCAGTATTTT. This gives the protein CASRPRWRSDTQYF.

This clone was seen only a few times. The J gene is TRBJ1-1, the V gene TRBV6-6, with a possible D match to TRBD1 (6 bases). V lost 6 bases to trimming and J lost 5 bases, with 19 bases between them. Germline loops: CDR1 MNHNY, CDR2 SVGAGI (reference sequence). The CDR3 loop spans 15 amino acids. In nucleotides, the CDR3 is TGTGCCAGCAGAACGCTCGGACGTAGGGGGACTGAAGCTTTCTTT. Translating it yields CASRTLGRRGTEAFF.

The chain has TRBV19 and TRBJ2-1; D is possibly TRBD1 (5 bases). Per the germline V gene, CDR1 is LNHDA and CDR2 is SQIVND (reference sequence). V was clipped by 5 bases and J by 2 bases, with 10 bases between them. The CDR3 is 14 amino acids. CDR3 coding DNA: TGTGCCAGTAGTGGGGCGGAAGCCTACAATGAGCAGTTCTTC. Its translation is CASSGAEAYNEQFF.

The CDR3 protein is CASTKWGGTTSYGYTF. CDR3 nucleotide sequence: TGTGCCAGCACCAAATGGGGGGGGACGACCAGCTATGGCTACACCTTC. This rearrangement joins TRBV28 to TRBJ1-2; the D gene is possibly TRBD1 (5 bases). CDR3 length: 16 amino acids. Trimming stripped 7 bases from V and 4 bases from J, with 22 bases between. Germline V gene data show CDR1 as MDHEN and CDR2 as SYDVKM.

CDR3 coding DNA: TGTGCCAGCAGCTTAGCGCGAGTCGGGGTAGCACAGCCCCAGCATTTT. This codes for CASSLARVGVAQPQHF. V gene TRBV7-8 combines with J gene TRBJ1-5, with D unclear. The CDR3 spans 16 residues. Deletions cut 0 bases from V and 7 bases from J, with 16 bases between. Germline V CDR1 and CDR2: SGHVS, FQNEAQ.